The source of this T cell receptor beta chain is a study of blood T cell repertoires in COVID-19. Using immunoSEQ multiplex PCR, the repertoire was profiled, and TCRdb retains in-frame clones only, with some absent. Altogether some 70,000 clones are present, just under 90% being singletons, with the ten largest covering approximately 6.8%. CDR3 size: 16 residues. Material: peripheral blood. The chain employs TRBV12-1 and TRBJ2-3; the D call in the table, TRBD1, was not verified against the DNA. TRBV12-1 is given as a pseudogene. This receptor was identified in a woman at least 80 years old with active COVID-19. CDR3 residues: CASRRCRQGVTDTQYF. The CDR3 region has the DNA TGTGCCAGCAGACGCTGCCGACAGGGGGTAACAGATACGCAGTATTTT.